The entry below describes one TCR beta chain. The data originate from a study of T cell repertoires in cytomegalovirus infection. Overall study context: Public TCR beta signatures provided an indication of both CMV infection and a matching HLA type.

Per germline, CDR1 MNHEY and CDR2 SVGAGI. The V gene end was trimmed by 4 bases and the J gene end by 4 bases; junction bases not matched to a gene: 8. The CDR3 spans 15 residues. A single record per CDR3 protein comes from TCRdb applying MiXCR to the reads. The sample yields about 740,000 distinct CDR3 sequences, roughly 35% seen once. The sequencing input was PBMCs. The chain uses TRBV6-5 and TRBJ1-1; TRBD1 matches at 8 bases. The source is a human donor in good health (CMV status not recorded). Some clones in this sample may be carry-over from other donors' samples. The CDR3, as DNA: TGTGCCAGCAGTTTCGGACAGGGTGGGGGCACTGAAGCTTTCTTT. It encodes CASSFGQGGGTEAFF.